Described below is a single TCR beta chain sequence and its context. No antigen is known for it. These data belong to a study of T cells expressing NK-cell markers. About the research overall: Seropositivity for HCMV was found in seven of the eight sequenced donors, with one seronegative.

With UMIs, 5'RACE template switching was used to make TCR beta cDNA. TCRdb re-called the 5' RACE reads; every CDR3 protein appears as one record, without DNA. Its clone listing holds 250,000 to 300,000 distinct CDR3 sequences. This CDR3 is built from 15 residues. The germline V gene has CDR1 DFQATT and CDR2 SNEGSKA (reference sequence). Whole-study findings and limits: Clones of NKG2C+ T cells that had expanded were of unclear HCMV specificity.

This chain uses TRBV20-1 with TRBJ2-3; the TCRdb D gene call, TRBD1, has no DNA to confirm it. The sequencing sample was made of blood T cells: a sorted CD56 or NKG2C T cell subset, CD4+ or CD8+ T cells, or bulk PBMC T cells (not recorded which). The TCR sequence derives from a woman aged 18 to 75 in good health. This chain's CDR3 is CSASNRQFSTDTQYF.